This is a list of T cell receptor beta chains from one sample in a study of low-dose radiotherapy and immunotherapy resistance in tumors. One entry per CDR3 protein results from TCRdb running MiXCR on the reads. The data show fewer than 95,000 distinct CDR3 sequences, under 10% seen once. The starting material was PBMCs, obtained before treatment. The receptors derive from a male donor with prostate cancer. CDR3s include the opening cysteine and the closing phenylalanine or tryptophan. A D gene is named only where the DNA matches it firmly. Clone size is not always given. Where it is, it says once, few, many or a class for expanded clones.

d_call	v_call	j_call	clone_size	cdr3_nt	cdr3_aa
TRBD1	TRBV20-1	TRBJ2-1	many	TGCAGTGCCACGGACAGGGGACATCCCTACAATGAGCAGTTCTTC	CSATDRGHPYNEQFF
TRBD1	TRBV3-1	TRBJ2-2	many	TGTGCCAGCAGCCAACACAGGGGCTCCGGGGAGCTGTTTTTT	CASSQHRGSGELFF
-	TRBV6-2/TRBV6-3	TRBJ2-1	many	TGTGCCAGCAGTTTTTTTGGGGTAAGGAATGAGCAGTTCTTC	CASSFFGVRNEQFF
-	TRBV7-9	TRBJ2-7	many	TGTGCCAGCAGCCCCGGACGGAACTACGAGCAGTACTTC	CASSPGRNYEQYF
TRBD2	TRBV27	TRBJ2-1	many	TGTGCCAGCAGTTTCAACATAGCGGGGAGCTACAATGAGCAGTTCTTC	CASSFNIAGSYNEQFF
TRBD1	TRBV11-2	TRBJ2-3	-	TGTGCCAGCAGCTCAGAGACAGGGGGGGATACGCAGTATTTT	CASSSETGGDTQYF
TRBD1	TRBV30	TRBJ2-3	many	TGTGCCTGGAGTGTCGGACAGGGGGCAGATACGCAGTATTTT	CAWSVGQGADTQYF
TRBD2	TRBV7-7	TRBJ2-2	-	TGTGCCAGCAGCTTAGAGGGACTAGCGGGAGCCCCCACCGGGGAGCTGTTTTTT	CASSLEGLAGAPTGELFF
TRBD2	TRBV11-2	TRBJ2-1	many	TGTGCCAGCAGCTTAGTGGGTAGCGGGTCGTACAATGAGCAGTTCTTC	CASSLVGSGSYNEQFF
TRBD2	TRBV29-1	TRBJ2-1	many	TGCAGCGTTGAAGCTTCGGGGGGATCCTACAATGAGCAGTTCTTC	CSVEASGGSYNEQFF
-	TRBV28	TRBJ2-3	few	TGTGCCAGCAGTTTAGGGCGCGTCCCAGATACGCAGTATTTT	CASSLGRVPDTQYF
-	TRBV20-1	TRBJ2-7	-	TGCAGTGCAAAGGCGGGCCCCTACGAGCAGTACTTC	CSAKAGPYEQYF
-	TRBV9	TRBJ2-2	-	-	CASSVVEGRSGGELFFF
TRBD2	TRBV6-6	TRBJ2-3	many	TGTGCCAGCAGTTACCCTCAGGGTAGCGGGAGGGGAGATACGCAGTATTTT	CASSYPQGSGRGDTQYF
TRBD1	TRBV6-5	TRBJ2-7	-	TGTGCCAGCATTGGGGCGGTGGGACAGGGCCGCCACGAGCAGTACTTC	CASIGAVGQGRHEQYF
-	TRBV29-1	TRBJ2-7	many	TGCAGCGTTGGGGAACGCATCGGATTGGAGCAGTACTTC	CSVGERIGLEQYF
TRBD2	TRBV3-1	TRBJ2-7	many	TGTGCCAGCAGCTCCGGGACTAGCGGGGCCTACGAGCAGTACTTC	CASSSGTSGAYEQYF
-	TRBV27	TRBJ1-3	many	TGTGCCAGCAGTCGGGCCGCTAGCTCTGGAAACACCATATATTTT	CASSRAASSGNTIYF
TRBD2	TRBV4-2	TRBJ2-1	many	TGTGCCAGCAGCCTGGGACTAGCGGGAATTGATGAGCAGTTCTTC	CASSLGLAGIDEQFF
-	TRBV7-2	TRBJ2-1	many	TGTGCCAGCAGCTTACGGCAGGGGAGCTCCTACAATGAGCAGTTCTTC	CASSLRQGSSYNEQFF
TRBD2	TRBV28	TRBJ2-7	many	TGTGCCAGCAGTTTCGCGGGGGTTATTGCCTACGAGCAGTACTTC	CASSFAGVIAYEQYF
-	TRBV28	TRBJ1-2	many	TGTGCCAGCAGTTTCCGAGGGTTTAGCTATGGCTACACCTTC	CASSFRGFSYGYTF
TRBD1	TRBV7-4	TRBJ1-5	many	TGTGCCAGCAGCTCGACAGGGGCTAGCAATCAGCCCCAGCATTTT	CASSSTGASNQPQHF
-	TRBV20-1	TRBJ2-1	many	TGCAGTGCTGCAGACACGAACAATGAGCAGTTCTTC	CSAADTNNEQFF
TRBD2	TRBV18	TRBJ2-2	many	TGTGCCAGCTCACCACGTACTAGCGGGAGGACGAACACCGGGGAGCTGTTTTTT	CASSPRTSGRTNTGELFF
-	TRBV7-2	TRBJ2-3	many	TGTGCCAGCAGCTTAGACAGGGAACGAGATACGCAGTATTTT	CASSLDRERDTQYF
TRBD2	TRBV28	TRBJ2-2	many	TGTGCCAGCAGGGGGGGACTAGCGGGAACCGCGAACACCGGGGAGCTGTTTTTT	CASRGGLAGTANTGELFF